This T cell receptor beta chain was documented in a study of control samples from healthy donors and cancer patients. Data came from immunoSEQ multiplex PCR; TCRdb stores just in-frame clones and leaves some out. The top ten clones hold over 2% of a sample with around 120,000 clones, roughly 91% of them seen once. This receptor was taken from a woman aged 70-85 years in good health. Material: blood.

CDR3 region: CASSLGPAQGTEAFF. The CDR3 region has the DNA TGTGCCAGCAGTCTTGGACCGGCACAGGGCACTGAAGCTTTCTTT. The V and J genes are TRBV14 and TRBJ1-1; a possible D gene is TRBD1 (6 bases). This CDR3 contains 15 residues. Trimming took off 6 bases at V and 4 bases at J, with 18 bases between the two ends. CDR1 and CDR2 from the germline V gene are SGHDN and FVKESK. Full variable domain (outside the CDR3, taken from reference TRBV14 and TRBJ1-1): EAGVTQFPSHSVIEKGQTVTLRCDPISGHDNLYWYRRVMGKEIKFLLHFVKESKQDESGMPNNRFLAERTGGTYSTLKVQPAELEDSGVYFCASSLGPAQGTEAFFGQGTRLTVV.